Following are 19 T cell receptor beta chains from one sample sequenced in a study of molecular identifiers for immune sequencing clone quantification. TCRdb re-derived calls from the PCR reads in MiXCR, one entry per CDR3 protein. The sample has over 90,000 distinct CDR3 sequences; 30% to 45% are singletons. Sample: naive CD8+ T cells from blood, with Jurkat cell RNA spiked in. Noted subset: FACS-sorted CD8+CD4-CCR7+CD45RA+ naive T cells. The receptors originated from a human donor in good health. Some libraries in this study had Jurkat cell RNA spiked in.

In regard to this clonotype: Being one base from a much bigger clone, this may be a read error. The chain uses TRBV3-1 and TRBJ2-7, with D possibly matching TRBD1 (5 bases). This CDR3 contains 12 residues. Germline V gives CDR1 LGHDT, CDR2 YNNKEL (reference sequence). The CDR3 loop reads CASSPGSGERYF. The CDR3 DNA reads as TGTGCCAGCAGCCCAGGGTCCGGCGAGCGGTACTTC.

Concerning this clonotype: With a much larger clone just one base away, this may be a read error. The chain joins TRBV6-6 to TRBJ2-7; tentative D call: TRBD1 (6 bases). CDR3 size: 14 residues. CDR1 and CDR2 (germline): MNHNY, SVGAGI (reference sequence). CDR3 region: CASSPTGLSYGQYF. The CDR3 DNA is TGTGCCAGCAGTCCCACAGGGTTATCCTACGGGCAGTACTTC.

This clonotype was detected only once. A read error may be the cause here, since a much bigger clone is one base away. The chain joins TRBV29-1 to TRBJ2-2; 7 bases agree with TRBD1. This CDR3 has 13 amino acids. The V gene's germline CDR1 is SQVTM and CDR2 ANQGSEA. CDR3 nucleotides: TGCAGCGTAGGACAGGAGAACACCGTGGAGCTGTTTTTT. It codes for CSVGQENTVELFF.

V usage is TRBV19 and J usage is TRBJ2-1, with D uncertain. Germline values: CDR1 LNHDA, CDR2 SQIVND (reference sequence). Trimming left V 1 base short and J 10 bases short, with 5 bases between. The CDR3 spans 11 residues. CDR3: CASSIGLEQFF. The CDR3, as DNA: TGTGCCAGTAGTATAGGTCTAGAGCAGTTCTTC. Full variable domain (remainder filled in from reference TRBV19 and TRBJ2-1): DGGITQSPKYLFRKEGQNVTLSCEQNLNHDAMYWYRQDPGQGLRLIYYSQIVNDFQKGDIAEGYSVSREKKESFPLTVTSAQKNPTAFYLCASSIGLEQFFGPGTRLTVL.

This chain connects TRBV2 to TRBJ2-3, with D possibly matching TRBD1 (6 bases). The V gene's germline CDR1 is SNHLY and CDR2 FYNNEI. V lost 6 bases, J lost 4 bases, and 14 bases lay in between. The length of the CDR3 is 14 residues. CDR3 sequence reads: CASRADSQADTQYF. CDR3 DNA sequence: TGTGCCAGCAGAGCGGACAGTCAGGCAGATACGCAGTATTTT.

The sample holds many counts of this clonotype. The rearrangement uses TRBV14 and TRBJ2-5; 7 nucleotides line up with TRBD1. The germline CDR1 and CDR2 sequences are SGHDN and FVKESK. Trimming removed 4 bases from V and 1 base from J; junction bases left unmatched: 3. This CDR3 is built from 14 residues. The CDR3 here is CASSRDRVQETQYF. The CDR3 region has the DNA TGTGCCAGCAGCCGAGACAGGGTCCAAGAGACCCAGTACTTC.

This clonotype was observed many times. The chain links TRBV7-2 to TRBJ2-3; D is unresolved. CDR3 length: 15 residues. V lost 4 bases, J lost 2 bases, and 13 bases lay in between. Germline CDR1 reads SGHTA; CDR2 reads FQGNSA. The CDR3 spells CASSSRAFTTDTQYF. CDR3 sequence (DNA): TGTGCCAGCAGCTCTAGGGCCTTTACCACAGATACGCAGTATTTT.

A remark on this clonotype: A read error may produce the germline difference seen at one junction end. The rearrangement uses TRBV2 and TRBJ2-2; weak D call: TRBD2 (5 bases). CDR1 and CDR2 (germline): SNHLY, FYNNEI. The CDR3 is made up of 16 amino acids. The CDR3 is CASSYRDPLNTGEPFF. CDR3 nucleotide sequence: TGTGCCAGCAGCTATCGGGATCCGCTGAACACCGGGGAGCCGTTTTTT.

This clonotype was found a few times. The chain uses TRBV4-3 and TRBJ2-3; D gene uncertain. In germline, CDR1 is LGHNA, CDR2 YSLEER. Between the trimmed V and J ends, which lost 0 bases and 2 bases, there was a span of 9 bases. The CDR3 sequence is 15 residues long. This CDR3 is CASSQDLSDTDTQYF. CDR3 nucleotide sequence: TGCGCCAGCAGCCAAGATCTGTCAGACACAGATACGCAGTATTTT.

V is TRBV2 and J is TRBJ1-5, with D unclear. The CDR3 has 16 residues. Trimming stripped 5 bases from V and 2 bases from J, with 16 bases between. Per germline, CDR1 SNHLY and CDR2 FYNNEI. The CDR3 region has the DNA TGTGCCAGCAGTCCCTGGGCAACGACGGGCAATCAGCCCCAGCATTTT. Translating it yields CASSPWATTGNQPQHF.

The rearrangement uses TRBV20-1 and TRBJ2-2, with D possibly TRBD1 on 6 matching bases. Trimming removed 6 bases at V and 2 bases at J, with 10 bases between. Germline assignment: CDR1 DFQATT and CDR2 SNEGSKA (reference sequence). The CDR3 consists of 13 residues. The CDR3 DNA follows: TGCAGTGCACACAGGGTCAACACCGGGGAGCTGTTTTTT. Translating gives CSAHRVNTGELFF.

This clonotype has a count of ten or more. This sequence joins TRBV29-1 and TRBJ1-1; maybe TRBD1 (5 bases). Germline CDR1 is SQVTM and CDR2 is ANQGSEA. CDR3 length equals 15 residues. V was clipped by 0 bases and J by 5 bases, with 16 bases between them. The CDR3, as DNA: TGCAGCGTTGAAGATCGGGGGGGACCGGGAACTGAAGCTTTCTTT. This translates into CSVEDRGGPGTEAFF.

Regarding this clonotype: One end of the junction does not line up with germline, which may come from a read error. This chain links TRBV18 with TRBJ2-6; maybe TRBD1 (5 bases). The length of the CDR3 is 17 residues. Germline V CDR1 and CDR2: KGHSH, LQKENI. The CDR3 here is CASSPLLALPGANGLTF. The CDR3 DNA follows: TGTGCCAGCTCACCCCTTTTGGCCCTCCCTGGGGCCAACGGCCTGACTTTC.

This clonotype was seen at least ten times. The V and J genes are TRBV28 and TRBJ2-7, with D possibly matching TRBD1 (6 bases). Trimming pared 8 bases from V and 6 bases from J, leaving 17 bases between. The V gene's germline CDR1 is MDHEN and CDR2 SYDVKM. The CDR3 is made up of 13 amino acids. The CDR3 nucleotides read TGTGCCAGCTCCCCGGGACACCGCCCCGAGCAGTACTTC. It encodes CASSPGHRPEQYF.

As regards this clonotype: The junction does not match germline at one end; this may be a read error. This chain uses TRBV7-9 with TRBJ1-1; possible D gene TRBD1, 5 bases. The CDR3 covers 15 residues. CDR1 is SEHNR, CDR2 FQNEAQ, per germline (reference sequence). The CDR3, as DNA: TGTGCCAGCAGCTTAAATCCGGGAGGGGTAACTGTAGCTTTCTTT. Amino acid sequence: CASSLNPGGVTVAFF.

Comment on this clonotype: This CDR3 is missing its conserved last phenylalanine or tryptophan, likely due to a read error. The CDR3 DNA follows: TGCAGTGCTAGGGGGACGGATTCCTACGAGCAGTACCTC. Translation: CSARGTDSYEQYL. The chain has TRBV20-1 and TRBJ2-7, with D perhaps assigned TRBD1 or TRBD2 (5 bases each). Trimming removed 3 bases from V and 1 base from J, with 10 bases in between. This CDR3 region has 13 residues. CDR1 and CDR2 (germline): DFQATT, SNEGSKA (reference sequence).

As DNA, the CDR3 is TGCGCCAGCAGCCAAGATTGGGCACCATATAGCAATCAGCCCCAGCATTTT. It is translated as CASSQDWAPYSNQPQHF. This chain joins TRBV4-1 and TRBJ1-5; no clear D. The V end lost 0 bases, the J end lost 0 bases, and 12 bases lay between the germline ends. The CDR3 is 17 residues long. Germline CDR1 MGHRA, CDR2 YSYEKL.

V and J are TRBV24-1 and TRBJ1-5; a weak D match, TRBD1 (5 bases). The CDR3 is 13 amino acids. Trimming left V 9 bases short and J 0 bases short, with 8 bases between. CDR1 and CDR2 (germline): KGHDR, SFDVKD. Written as DNA, the CDR3 is TGTGCCACCGGGGACGTTAGCAATCAGCCCCAGCATTTT. Residues: CATGDVSNQPQHF.

V and J are TRBV2 and TRBJ1-5, with D perhaps TRBD1 (6 bases). V lost 8 bases to trimming and J lost 1 base, with 9 bases between them. Germline CDR1 reads SNHLY; CDR2 reads FYNNEI. This CDR3 region has 13 residues. Here the CDR3 reads CASLGTSNQPQHF. CDR3 nucleotides: TGTGCCAGCTTGGGGACAAGCAATCAGCCCCAGCATTTT.